Below, 20 T cell receptor beta chains from the same sample are listed, as sequenced in a study of shared clonotypes between healthy human individuals. The assay was immunoSEQ multiplex PCR, and TCRdb's table has in-frame clones only and misses some. There are about 2.2 million clones in the sample; 90% to 95% occur only once, and around 1.7% lies in the top ten. Naive CD8 cells, CD45RO-negative and positively selected for CCR7, excluded terminally differentiated effector memory CD45RA+ cells. Sequencing used naive CD8+ T cells from PBMCs. The receptors were gathered from a man younger than 35 in good health. Some clones in this sample may be carry-over from other donors' samples.

V usage is TRBV27 and J usage is TRBJ2-3, with 14 bases matching TRBD2. Looked up from germline, CDR1 is MNHEY and CDR2 is SMNVEV (reference sequence). The junction had 7 bases not matched to a gene; V was cut back by 5 bases and J by 3 bases. The CDR3 has 17 residues. CDR3 amino acids: CASSPRRLAGGTDTQYF. DNA for the CDR3: TGTGCCAGCAGTCCCCGCCGACTAGCGGGAGGGACAGATACGCAGTATTTT.

This clone appeared once. The rearrangement links TRBV4-3 to TRBJ2-7; tentatively, D is TRBD1 (6 bases). Germline assignment: CDR1 LGHNA and CDR2 YSLEER. The CDR3 has 15 amino acids. V was trimmed by 2 bases and J by 7 bases, leaving 18 bases between them. CDR3 in DNA: TGCGCCAGCAGCCAATTTATTACAGGGTTGCGGGAGCAGTACTTC. This codes for CASSQFITGLREQYF.

The chain is built from TRBV30 and TRBJ1-1; possible D gene TRBD1, 6 bases. V was pared by 3 bases and J by 4 bases, with 18 bases between. CDR1 is GTSNPN and CDR2 is SVGIG in the germline V gene (reference sequence). This CDR3 is 15 amino acids long. The CDR3 DNA reads TGTGCCTGGAGCGCGGTCACAGGGTGGGGCACTGAAGCTTTCTTT. Its translation is CAWSAVTGWGTEAFF.

The chain recombines TRBV27 with TRBJ2-7; 8 bases are a match to TRBD2. This CDR3 is built from 13 residues. Germline CDR1 and CDR2: MNHEY and SMNVEV (reference sequence). Trimming at V came to 6 bases and at J to 3 bases, leaving 4 bases not matched to a gene. In DNA, the CDR3 is TGTGCCAGCAGGGGACTAGTGGGCTACGAGCAGTACTTC. This codes for CASRGLVGYEQYF.

V usage is TRBV27 and J usage is TRBJ1-5; a possible D gene is TRBD1 (6 bases). Germline CDR1 reads MNHEY; CDR2 reads SMNVEV (reference sequence). Trimming stripped 5 bases from V and 1 base from J, with 12 bases between. The CDR3 has 15 amino acids. The CDR3 nucleotides read TGTGCCAGCAGTGCCTACAGGGAAAGCAATCAGCCCCAGCATTTT. This encodes CASSAYRESNQPQHF.

CDR3 coding DNA: TGTGCCACCAGCAGAGGGGGGGGTGGAACAGATACGCAGTATTTT. Encoded protein: CATSRGGGGTDTQYF. The chain is built from TRBV15 and TRBJ2-3, with 7 bases identical to TRBD2. Per the germline V gene, CDR1 is LNHNV and CDR2 is YYDKDF (reference sequence). The V segment lost 1 base and the J segment 3 bases; nucleotides outside the gene matches: 4. There are 15 residues in the CDR3.

In the case of this clone: Other nucleotide sequences in the sample specify the same CDR3. CDR3 sequence: CASSPNRGYEQYF. DNA of the CDR3: TGTGCCAGCAGCCCCAACCGGGGGTACGAGCAGTACTTC. The rearrangement links TRBV27 to TRBJ2-7; D possibly corresponds to TRBD2 (6 bases). Germline V gene sequence: CDR1 MNHEY, CDR2 SMNVEV (reference sequence). The CDR3 contains 13 residues. V was clipped by 6 bases and J by 4 bases, with 13 bases between them.

The V call is TRBV5-1, the J call TRBJ2-3; possibly TRBD2 for D (5 bases). Looked up from germline, CDR1 is SGHRS and CDR2 is YFSETQ. The CDR3 sequence is 14 residues long. With 4 bases removed from V and 0 bases from J, the gap between germline ends came to 9 bases. CDR3 protein: CASSGRTSTDTQYF. The CDR3 region has the DNA TGCGCCAGCAGCGGACGGACTAGCACAGATACGCAGTATTTT.

This clone was picked up one time. This chain joins TRBV6-6 and TRBJ2-7; D might be TRBD2 (5 bases). The germline gives CDR1 MNHNY, CDR2 SVGAGI (reference sequence). The CDR3 extends over 16 amino acids. The germline V and J ends were trimmed by 2 bases and 5 bases, with 19 bases remaining between them. Written as DNA, the CDR3 is TGTGCCAGCAGTTACCTAGTACTTCGGGGAGCGGACGAGCAGTACTTC. It specifies CASSYLVLRGADEQYF.

Points on this clone: The same CDR3 also results from other DNA sequences found in this sample. The chain joins TRBV28 to TRBJ2-7; D may correspond to TRBD1 or TRBD2 (5 bases each). This CDR3 has 14 residues. CDR1 is MDHEN and CDR2 is SYDVKM in the germline V gene. V lost 5 bases, J lost 3 bases, and 14 bases lay in between. DNA for the CDR3: TGTGCCAGCAGTCCGGGGACCGTAATCTACGAGCAGTACTTC. Its translation: CASSPGTVIYEQYF.

The chain couples TRBV19 to TRBJ2-7; TRBD1 or TRBD2 may be the D gene (5 bases each). Trimming stripped 5 bases from V and 6 bases from J, with 20 bases between. The length of the CDR3 is 15 residues. Germline V gene data show CDR1 as LNHDA and CDR2 as SQIVND (reference sequence). In nucleotides, the CDR3 is TGTGCCAGTAGTTCCACGGGGCTATCTTCTGGCGAGCAGTACTTC. Its translation: CASSSTGLSSGEQYF.

The V call is TRBV19, the J call TRBJ2-3; 8 nucleotides align to TRBD2. V gave up 8 bases and J gave up 6 bases; unmatched junction bases: 10. CDR1 and CDR2 (germline): LNHDA, SQIVND (reference sequence). This CDR3 is built from 14 residues. The CDR3 DNA is TGTGCCAGTGGCCCGCGGGGGGTGGCGGATACGCAGTATTTT. Translated: CASGPRGVADTQYF.

The chain combines TRBV27 with TRBJ2-7; 7 bases are shared with TRBD2. Germline trimming cut 2 bases from V and 0 bases from J; bases unmatched to any gene: 4. Germline-derived CDR1 and CDR2 are MNHEY and SMNVEV (reference sequence). The CDR3 is 15 residues long. The DNA of the CDR3 is TGTGCCAGCAGTTTAGCGGGGGACGGCTCCTACGAGCAGTACTTC. As protein: CASSLAGDGSYEQYF.

The chain combines TRBV5-1 with TRBJ2-2; 13 nucleotides agree with TRBD2. J lost 5 bases, V lost 0 bases, and 10 bases had no gene match. CDR1 SGHRS and CDR2 YFSETQ come from the germline V gene. The CDR3 covers 19 residues. CDR3 amino acids: CASSLAGGLAGVRTGELFF. Here the CDR3 DNA reads TGCGCCAGCAGCTTGGCCGGCGGACTAGCGGGAGTTAGGACCGGGGAGCTGTTTTTT.

The genes are TRBV29-1 and TRBJ2-2; TRBD2 matches 10 bases. V lost 4 bases, J lost 8 bases, and 1 base stayed unmatched. CDR3 length equals 12 residues. Germline V gene sequence: CDR1 SQVTM, CDR2 ANQGSEA. The CDR3 nucleotides are TGCAGCGTTGGGACTAGCGGTGGGGAGCTGTTTTTT. Residues: CSVGTSGGELFF.

This sequence joins TRBV4-1 and TRBJ2-2; 7 positions agree with TRBD1. This CDR3 contains 16 residues. Trimming at V came to 3 bases and at J to 2 bases, leaving 6 bases not matched to a gene. In germline, CDR1 is MGHRA, CDR2 YSYEKL. This CDR3 reads CASSQDRRINTGELFF. The CDR3 nucleotides read TGCGCCAGCAGCCAGGACAGGAGGATAAACACCGGGGAGCTGTTTTTT.

This chain connects TRBV6-6 to TRBJ2-1; TRBD2 agrees at 10 bases. The CDR3 length is 14 residues. CDR1 and CDR2 (germline): MNHNY, SVGAGI (reference sequence). V was clipped by 10 bases and J by 4 bases; unmatched bases: 7. The CDR3 nucleotides read TGTGCCACCGCCGGGACTAGCGTATACAATGAGCAGTTCTTC. It specifies CATAGTSVYNEQFF.

This chain joins TRBV27 and TRBJ1-2; TRBD1 aligns across 8 bases. Germline CDR1 is MNHEY and CDR2 is SMNVEV (reference sequence). V dropped 2 bases and J dropped 3; count of bases not matched to a gene: 5. The CDR3 is made up of 15 amino acids. For the CDR3, the DNA is TGTGCCAGCAGTTTACTCGGACAGGGTCACTATGGCTACACCTTC. Its protein product is CASSLLGQGHYGYTF.

The rearrangement uses TRBV7-8 and TRBJ1-5, with unresolved D. The ends were cut back, 1 base at V and 0 bases at J, with 7 bases in the middle. This CDR3 has 15 amino acids. The V gene's germline CDR1 is SGHVS and CDR2 FQNEAQ. The CDR3 DNA follows: TGTGCCAGCAGCTTAGGAAGGGCTAGCAATCAGCCCCAGCATTTT. Protein product: CASSLGRASNQPQHF.

The gene calls are TRBV11-3 and TRBJ2-2; unclear D gene. CDR1 and CDR2 (germline): SGHNT, YENEEA. V gave up 2 bases and J gave up 2 bases, with 9 bases separating them. CDR3 size: 15 residues. This chain's CDR3 is CASSLRAQNTGELFF. Written as DNA, the CDR3 is TGTGCCAGCAGCTTAAGGGCCCAAAACACCGGGGAGCTGTTTTTT. The variable domain in full, completed from reference TRBV11-3 and TRBJ2-2, reads EAGVVQSPRYKIIEKKQPVAFWCNPISGHNTLYWYLQNLGQGPELLIRYENEEAVDDSQLPKDRFSAERLKGVDSTLKIQPAELGDSAVYLCASSLRAQNTGELFFGEGSRLTVL.